Below are 18 T cell receptor beta chains sequenced from a single sample in a study of T cell repertoires in cytomegalovirus infection. The antigens of these receptors remain unknown. TCRdb independently ran MiXCR on the reads; one entry per CDR3 protein. The data hold 300,000 to 400,000 distinct CDR3 sequences, with just under 30% observed a single time. The sequenced sample was cultured PBMCs, obtained from culture after CMV antigen stimulation. Every receptor here comes from a human donor in good health (CMV status not recorded). Some clones in this sample may be carry-over from other donors' samples.

This clonotype was seen a handful of times. The rearrangement uses TRBV6-6 and TRBJ2-1, with 8 bases lining up with TRBD2. The CDR3 spans 17 residues. The germline CDR1 and CDR2 sequences are MNHNY and SVGAGI (reference sequence). V trimming: 11 bases; J trimming: 0 bases; junction bases outside the gene matches: 15. The CDR3 is CACRVSSGRISYNEQFF. DNA for the CDR3: TGTGCCTGCCGGGTTTCCAGCGGGAGAATCTCCTACAATGAGCAGTTCTTC.

The chain employs TRBV5-3 and TRBJ2-7, with 7 nucleotides matching TRBD2. TRBV5-3 is an ORF for which the function is uncertain. The CDR3 covers 13 residues. Germline trimming cut 9 bases from V and 0 bases from J; bases unmatched to any gene: 6. The CDR3 DNA sequence: TGTGCCAAACTAGCGCCTTCCTCCTACGAGCAGTACTTC. Its protein is CAKLAPSSYEQYF.

The chain uses TRBV20-1 and TRBJ2-7; 9 bases fit TRBD1. Trimming took 5 bases from V and 2 from J; bases not matched to a gene: 4. The CDR3 extends over 13 amino acids. In germline, CDR1 is DFQATT, CDR2 SNEGSKA (reference sequence). The CDR3 loop is CSAARTGAYEQYF. CDR3 sequence (DNA): TGCAGTGCTGCCCGGACAGGGGCCTACGAGCAGTACTTC.

This clonotype was detected only a few times. This chain links TRBV5-1 with TRBJ1-1; 8 positions agree with TRBD1. The J segment lost 3 bases and the V segment lost 0 bases, leaving 4 bases of the junction unmatched. From germline, CDR1 is SGHRS and CDR2 YFSETQ. This CDR3 has 15 residues. As DNA, the CDR3 is TGCGCCAGCAGCTTGGCCTCGACAGGGGACACTGAAGCTTTCTTT. Its translation is CASSLASTGDTEAFF.

The chain joins TRBV6-5 to TRBJ1-1; weak D call: TRBD1 (6 bases). CDR1 MNHEY and CDR2 SVGAGI come from the germline V gene. The CDR3 runs 18 residues. V gave up 0 bases and J gave up 1 base, with 18 bases separating them. CDR3 bases: TGTGCCAGCAGTTACTCGGTACCAGGGGTGGTGGGGAACACTGAAGCTTTCTTT. Residues: CASSYSVPGVVGNTEAFF.

The table lists this clonotype with many counts. The chain recombines TRBV7-6 with TRBJ2-1; a weak D match, TRBD2 (5 bases). The germline CDR1 and CDR2 sequences are SGHVS and FNYEAQ. The V end lost 5 bases, the J end lost 6 bases, and 17 bases lay between the germline ends. CDR3 length: 15 residues. The CDR3 protein is CASSLQLVVGNEQFF. The CDR3 nucleotides are TGTGCCAGCAGCCTCCAACTAGTGGTGGGCAATGAGCAGTTCTTC.

This chain connects TRBV27 to TRBJ2-7; 12 bases are shared with TRBD1. Trimming took 6 bases from V and 5 from J; bases not matched to a gene: 2. Germline V CDR1 and CDR2: MNHEY, SMNVEV (reference sequence). The CDR3 covers 13 residues. DNA for the CDR3: TGTGCCAGCAGGGGACAGGGGGCAGACGAGCAGTACTTC. It translates to CASRGQGADEQYF.

The rearrangement joins TRBV7-2 to TRBJ1-5; D is ambiguous. Germline values: CDR1 SGHTA, CDR2 FQGNSA. V lost 5 bases and J lost 6, with 11 bases in between. This CDR3 is 13 amino acids long. For the CDR3, the DNA is TGTGCCAGCAGCCCCTCGGAGGTTCAGCCCCAGCATTTT. It yields the protein CASSPSEVQPQHF.

The V call is TRBV4-1, the J call TRBJ2-4; D call uncertain. The length of the CDR3 is 15 residues. V was clipped by 0 bases and J by 0 bases, with 6 bases between them. Per germline, CDR1 MGHRA and CDR2 YSYEKL. Here the CDR3 reads CASSQDAVAKNIQYF. In nucleotides, the CDR3 is TGCGCCAGCAGCCAAGATGCGGTAGCCAAAAACATTCAGTACTTC.

This clonotype was detected only a few times. The J gene is TRBJ2-1, the V gene TRBV19; weak D call: TRBD2 (5 bases). The CDR3 runs 16 residues. Germline V gene lookup returns CDR1 LNHDA and CDR2 SQIVND (reference sequence). Deletions cut 6 bases from V and 2 bases from J, with 17 bases between. CDR3 residues: CASRPVGEKAYNEQFF. The CDR3 DNA is TGTGCCAGTAGACCCGTGGGAGAAAAAGCCTACAATGAGCAGTTCTTC.

The gene calls are TRBV20-1 and TRBJ1-3, with TRBD1 identical over 8 bases. V was clipped by 0 bases and J by 4 bases; unmatched bases: 8. Germline CDR1 and CDR2: DFQATT and SNEGSKA (reference sequence). This CDR3 has 16 residues. The CDR3: CSARDLQDRGGNTIYF. The CDR3 DNA follows: TGCAGTGCTAGAGACCTCCAAGACAGGGGAGGAAACACCATATATTTT.

The sample holds a few counts of this clonotype. This sequence joins TRBV19 and TRBJ1-5; weak D call: TRBD1 (5 bases). The CDR3 sequence is 12 residues long. CDR1 and CDR2 from the germline V gene are LNHDA and SQIVND (reference sequence). Trimming stripped 3 bases from V and 11 bases from J, with 11 bases between. CDR3 in DNA: TGTGCCAGTAGTATTTTTCGGGGCGCCCAGCATTTT. Its protein product is CASSIFRGAQHF.

This clonotype was detected a few times. V usage is TRBV3-1 and J usage is TRBJ2-1; no clear D. V was shortened by 1 base and J by 6 bases, with 19 bases between the two germline ends. The CDR3 is 17 residues long. CDR1 is LGHDT and CDR2 is YNNKEL in the germline V gene (reference sequence). In nucleotides, the CDR3 is TGTGCCAGCAGCCAAGTTGGAGCGACGCTAAGGGCCAATGAGCAGTTCTTC. It codes for CASSQVGATLRANEQFF.

The chain uses TRBV20-1 and TRBJ2-5; D gene uncertain. Trimming removed 2 bases from V and 2 bases from J, with 9 bases in between. The CDR3 has 13 residues. CDR1 is DFQATT and CDR2 is SNEGSKA in the germline V gene (reference sequence). As DNA, the CDR3 is TGCAGTGCTAGAAGTTCCCCTCAAGAGACCCAGTACTTC. As protein: CSARSSPQETQYF.

The gene calls are TRBV29-1 and TRBJ1-1; unclear D gene. Germline lookup yields CDR1 SQVTM and CDR2 ANQGSEA. This CDR3 contains 13 residues. V shed 5 bases and J shed 1 base, with 11 bases lying between them. CDR3: CSVLRPTNTEAFF. The CDR3 bases are TGCAGCGTTCTCCGACCCACGAACACTGAAGCTTTCTTT. Full variable domain (outside the CDR3, taken from reference TRBV29-1 and TRBJ1-1): SAVISQKPSRDICQRGTSLTIQCQVDSQVTMMFWYRQQPGQSLTLIATANQGSEATYESGFVIDKFPISRPNLTFSTLTVSNMSPEDSSIYLCSVLRPTNTEAFFGQGTRLTVV.

This clonotype was counted ten times or more. The chain combines TRBV7-2 with TRBJ1-2, with no clear D. Trimming pared 1 base from V and 3 bases from J, leaving 15 bases between. Per germline, CDR1 SGHTA and CDR2 FQGNSA. This CDR3 spans 16 amino acids. CDR3: CASSLELGEFYYGYTF. The CDR3 coding sequence is TGTGCCAGCAGCTTAGAGCTAGGAGAGTTCTACTATGGCTACACCTTC.

The chain joins TRBV7-2 to TRBJ1-3; D not resolved. This CDR3 spans 17 amino acids. Germline V CDR1 and CDR2: SGHTA, FQGNSA. V shed 5 bases and J shed 0 bases, with 17 bases lying between them. The CDR3 nucleotides read TGTGCCAGCAGCCACCGGGCGGAGAGGATCTCTGGAAACACCATATATTTT. Protein sequence: CASSHRAERISGNTIYF.

This clonotype was seen only a few times. The chain employs TRBV7-3 and TRBJ2-7; TRBD1 is a possible D gene (5 bases). Per the germline V gene, CDR1 is SGHTA and CDR2 is FQGTGA. CDR3 size: 15 residues. The V gene lost 1 base and the J gene lost 3 bases, with 13 bases spanning the gap. Here the CDR3 DNA reads TGTGCCAGCAGCTTAAAGCGCAGGGCCTACTACGAGCAGTACTTC. As protein: CASSLKRRAYYEQYF.